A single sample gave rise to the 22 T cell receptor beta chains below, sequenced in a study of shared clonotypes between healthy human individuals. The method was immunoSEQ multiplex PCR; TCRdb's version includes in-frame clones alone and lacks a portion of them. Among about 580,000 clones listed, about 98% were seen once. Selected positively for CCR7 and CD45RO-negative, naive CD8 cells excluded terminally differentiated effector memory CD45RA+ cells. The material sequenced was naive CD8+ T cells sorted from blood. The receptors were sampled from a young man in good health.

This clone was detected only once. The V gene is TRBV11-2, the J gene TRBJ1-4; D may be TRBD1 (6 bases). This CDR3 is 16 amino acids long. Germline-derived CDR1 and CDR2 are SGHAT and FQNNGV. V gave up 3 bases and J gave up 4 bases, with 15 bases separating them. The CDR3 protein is CASSFRYRADNEKLFF. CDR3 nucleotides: TGTGCCAGCAGCTTCCGGTACAGGGCCGATAATGAAAAACTGTTTTTT.

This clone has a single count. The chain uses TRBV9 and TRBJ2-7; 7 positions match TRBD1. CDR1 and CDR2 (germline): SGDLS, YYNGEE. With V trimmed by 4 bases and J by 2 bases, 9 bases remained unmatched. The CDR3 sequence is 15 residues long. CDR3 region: CASSYDGDSPYEQYF. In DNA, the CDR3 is TGTGCCAGCAGCTACGACGGGGACAGTCCCTACGAGCAGTACTTC.

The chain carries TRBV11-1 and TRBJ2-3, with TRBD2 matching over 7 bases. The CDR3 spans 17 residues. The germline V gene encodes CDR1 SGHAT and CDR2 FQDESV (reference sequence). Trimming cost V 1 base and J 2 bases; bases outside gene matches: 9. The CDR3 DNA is TGTGCCAGCAGCTTAGGGGGGAGGGCCGAATTCACAGATACGCAGTATTTT. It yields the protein CASSLGGRAEFTDTQYF.

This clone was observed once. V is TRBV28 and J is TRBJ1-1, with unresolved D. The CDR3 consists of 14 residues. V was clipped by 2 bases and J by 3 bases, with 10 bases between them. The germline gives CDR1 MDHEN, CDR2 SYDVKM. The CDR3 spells CASSLLGKDTEAFF. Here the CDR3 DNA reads TGTGCCAGCAGTTTACTGGGGAAGGACACTGAAGCTTTCTTT.

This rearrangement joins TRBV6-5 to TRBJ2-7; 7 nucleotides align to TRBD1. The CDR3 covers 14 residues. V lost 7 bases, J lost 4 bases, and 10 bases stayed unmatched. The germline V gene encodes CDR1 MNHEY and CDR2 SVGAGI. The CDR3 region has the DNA TGTGCCAGCACCGAAAGGGGGCAGAAATACGAGCAGTACTTC. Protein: CASTERGQKYEQYF.

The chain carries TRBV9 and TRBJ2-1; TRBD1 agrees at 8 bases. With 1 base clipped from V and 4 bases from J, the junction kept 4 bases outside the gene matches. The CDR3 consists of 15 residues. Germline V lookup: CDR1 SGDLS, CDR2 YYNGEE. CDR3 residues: CASSVFRTGYNEQFF. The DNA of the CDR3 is TGTGCCAGCAGCGTATTCCGGACAGGGTACAATGAGCAGTTCTTC. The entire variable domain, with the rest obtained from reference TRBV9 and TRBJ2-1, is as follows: DSGVTQTPKHLITATGQRVTLRCSPRSGDLSVYWYQQSLDQGLQFLIQYYNGEERAKGNILERFSAQQFPDLHSELNLSSLELGDSALYFCASSVFRTGYNEQFFGPGTRLTVL.

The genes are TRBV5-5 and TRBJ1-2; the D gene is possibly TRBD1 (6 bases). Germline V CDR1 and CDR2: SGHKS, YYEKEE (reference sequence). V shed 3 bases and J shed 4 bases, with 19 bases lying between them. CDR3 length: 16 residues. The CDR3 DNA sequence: TGTGCCAGCAGCTGGATCCAGGGGAACTCTATCTATGGCTACACCTTC. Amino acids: CASSWIQGNSIYGYTF.

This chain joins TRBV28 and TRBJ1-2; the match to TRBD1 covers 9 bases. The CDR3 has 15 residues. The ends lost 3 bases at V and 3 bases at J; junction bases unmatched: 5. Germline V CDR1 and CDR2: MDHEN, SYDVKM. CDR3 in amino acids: CASSFTGQGHYGYTF. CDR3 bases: TGTGCCAGCAGTTTTACGGGACAGGGACACTATGGCTACACCTTC.

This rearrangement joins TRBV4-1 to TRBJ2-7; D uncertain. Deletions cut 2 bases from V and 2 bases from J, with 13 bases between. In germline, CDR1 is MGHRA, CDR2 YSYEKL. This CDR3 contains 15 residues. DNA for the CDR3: TGCGCCAGCAGCCAAATGTTGGGGTCGGCCTACGAGCAGTACTTC. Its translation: CASSQMLGSAYEQYF.

CDR3 in amino acids: CATRLAESYEQYF. CDR3 nucleotide sequence: TGTGCCACTAGACTAGCGGAGTCCTACGAGCAGTACTTC. The V and J genes are TRBV7-9 and TRBJ2-7, with TRBD2 matching 9 bases. CDR1 and CDR2 from the germline V gene are SEHNR and FQNEAQ (reference sequence). The ends lost 10 bases at V and 1 base at J; junction bases unmatched: 5. There are 13 residues in the CDR3.

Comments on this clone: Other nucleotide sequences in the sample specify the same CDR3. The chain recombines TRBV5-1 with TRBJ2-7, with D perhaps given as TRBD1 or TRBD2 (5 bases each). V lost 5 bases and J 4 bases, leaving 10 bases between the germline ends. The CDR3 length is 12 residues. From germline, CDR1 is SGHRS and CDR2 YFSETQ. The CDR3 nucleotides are TGCGCCAGCAGGGGGGATGCGTACGAGCAGTACTTC. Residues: CASRGDAYEQYF.

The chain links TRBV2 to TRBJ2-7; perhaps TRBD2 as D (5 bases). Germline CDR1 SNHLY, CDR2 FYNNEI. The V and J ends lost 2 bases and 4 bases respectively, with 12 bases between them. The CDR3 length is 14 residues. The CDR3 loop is CASSEPRRTYEQYF. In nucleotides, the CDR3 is TGTGCCAGCAGTGAACCCCGGCGGACTTACGAGCAGTACTTC.

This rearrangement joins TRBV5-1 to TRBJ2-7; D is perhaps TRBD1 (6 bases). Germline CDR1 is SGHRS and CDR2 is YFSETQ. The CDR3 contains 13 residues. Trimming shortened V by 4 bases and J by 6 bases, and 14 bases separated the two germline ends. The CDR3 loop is CASSQTGVSEQYF. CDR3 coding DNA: TGCGCCAGCAGCCAGACAGGTGTGAGCGAGCAGTACTTC.

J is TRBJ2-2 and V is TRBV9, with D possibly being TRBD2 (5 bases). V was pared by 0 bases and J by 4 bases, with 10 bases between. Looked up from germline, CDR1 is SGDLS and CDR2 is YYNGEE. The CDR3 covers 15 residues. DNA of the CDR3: TGTGCCAGCAGCGTAGGGACTCCTGTCACCGGGGAGCTGTTTTTT. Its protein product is CASSVGTPVTGELFF.

CDR3 bases: TGTGCCAGCAGCCCGCAGGGCTACTACGAGCAGTACTTC. Its translation is CASSPQGYYEQYF. J is TRBJ2-7 and V is TRBV6-1; perhaps TRBD1 as D (5 bases). The CDR3 runs to 13 residues. Germline loops: CDR1 MNHNS, CDR2 SASEGT. V was clipped by 6 bases and J by 3 bases, with 12 bases between them.

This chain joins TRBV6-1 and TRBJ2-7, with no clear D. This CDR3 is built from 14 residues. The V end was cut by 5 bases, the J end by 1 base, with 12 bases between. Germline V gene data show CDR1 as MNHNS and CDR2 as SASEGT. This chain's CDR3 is CASSPADISYEQYF. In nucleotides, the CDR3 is TGTGCCAGCAGTCCCGCAGACATTTCCTACGAGCAGTACTTC.

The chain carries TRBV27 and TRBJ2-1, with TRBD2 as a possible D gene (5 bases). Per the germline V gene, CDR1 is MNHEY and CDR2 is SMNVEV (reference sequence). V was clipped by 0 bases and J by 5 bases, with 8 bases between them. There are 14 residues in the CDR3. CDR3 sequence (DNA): TGTGCCAGCAGTTTATCGGGCGGGCACAATGAGCAGTTCTTC. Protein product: CASSLSGGHNEQFF.

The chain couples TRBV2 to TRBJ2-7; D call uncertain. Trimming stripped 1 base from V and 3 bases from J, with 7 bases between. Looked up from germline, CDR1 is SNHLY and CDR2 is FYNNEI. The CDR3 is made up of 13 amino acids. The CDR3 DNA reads TGTGCCAGCAGTGAAGGGACGAACTACGAGCAGTACTTC. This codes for CASSEGTNYEQYF.

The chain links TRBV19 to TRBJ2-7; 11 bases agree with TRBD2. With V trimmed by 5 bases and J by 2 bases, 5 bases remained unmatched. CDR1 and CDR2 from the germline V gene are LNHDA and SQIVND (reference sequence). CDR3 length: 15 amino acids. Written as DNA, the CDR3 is TGTGCCAGTAGTGCGGGACTAGCGGAGACCTACGAGCAGTACTTC. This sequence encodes CASSAGLAETYEQYF.

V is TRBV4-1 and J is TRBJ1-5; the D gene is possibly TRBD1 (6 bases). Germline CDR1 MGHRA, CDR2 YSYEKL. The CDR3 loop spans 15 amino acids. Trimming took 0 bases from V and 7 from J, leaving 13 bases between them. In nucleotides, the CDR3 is TGCGCCAGCAGCCAAGAGTCAGGGGCGGGGCAGCCCCAGCATTTT. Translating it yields CASSQESGAGQPQHF.

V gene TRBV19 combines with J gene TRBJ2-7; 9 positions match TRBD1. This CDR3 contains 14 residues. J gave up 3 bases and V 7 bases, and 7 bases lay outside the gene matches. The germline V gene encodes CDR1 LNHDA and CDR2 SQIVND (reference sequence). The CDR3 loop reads CASTAGTGFYEQYF. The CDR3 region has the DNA TGTGCCAGTACCGCCGGGACAGGGTTCTACGAGCAGTACTTC.

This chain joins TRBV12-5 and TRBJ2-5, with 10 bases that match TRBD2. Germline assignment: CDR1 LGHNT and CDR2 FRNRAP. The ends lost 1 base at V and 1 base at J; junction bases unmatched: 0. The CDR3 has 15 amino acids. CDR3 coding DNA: TGTGCTAGTGGTTTGGGGACTAGCGGCCAAGAGACCCAGTACTTC. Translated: CASGLGTSGQETQYF. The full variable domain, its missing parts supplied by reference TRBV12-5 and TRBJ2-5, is DARVTQTPRHKVTEMGQEVTMRCQPILGHNTVFWYRQTMMQGLELLAYFRNRAPLDDSGMPKDRFSAEMPDATLATLKIQPSEPRDSAVYFCASGLGTSGQETQYFGPGTRLLVL.